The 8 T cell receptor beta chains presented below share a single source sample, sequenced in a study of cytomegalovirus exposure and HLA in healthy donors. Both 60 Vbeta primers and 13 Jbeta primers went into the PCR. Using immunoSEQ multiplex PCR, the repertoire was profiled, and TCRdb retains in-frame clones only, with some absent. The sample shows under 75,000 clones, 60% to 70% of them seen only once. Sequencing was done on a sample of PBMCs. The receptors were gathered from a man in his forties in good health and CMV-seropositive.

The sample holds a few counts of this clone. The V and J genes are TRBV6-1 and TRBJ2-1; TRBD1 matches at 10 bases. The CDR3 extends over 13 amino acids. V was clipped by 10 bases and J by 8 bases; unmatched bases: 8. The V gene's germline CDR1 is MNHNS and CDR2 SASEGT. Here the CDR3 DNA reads TGTGCCACAGACAGGGGGCGCCAAGATGAGCAGTTCTTC. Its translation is CATDRGRQDEQFF.

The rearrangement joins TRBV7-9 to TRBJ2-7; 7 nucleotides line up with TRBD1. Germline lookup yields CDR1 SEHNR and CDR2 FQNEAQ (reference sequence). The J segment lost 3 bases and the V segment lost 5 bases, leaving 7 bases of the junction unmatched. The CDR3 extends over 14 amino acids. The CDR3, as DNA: TGTGCCAGCAGCCACATGGGACAGAGCTACGAGCAGTACTTC. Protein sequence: CASSHMGQSYEQYF.

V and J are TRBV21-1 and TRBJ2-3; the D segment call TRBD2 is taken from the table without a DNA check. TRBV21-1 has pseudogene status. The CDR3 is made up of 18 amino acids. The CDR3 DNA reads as TGTGCCAGCAGCAAAGTTAGGGGGGGCGCGTGGACCAAAACCGGGCGGTATTTT. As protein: CASSKVRGGAWTKTGRYF.

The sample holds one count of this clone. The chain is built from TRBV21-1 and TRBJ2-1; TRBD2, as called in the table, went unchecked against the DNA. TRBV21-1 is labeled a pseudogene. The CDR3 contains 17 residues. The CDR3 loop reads CASSKRWRECGYNEQFF. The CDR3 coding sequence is TGTGCCAGCAGCAAACGGTGGCGGGAGTGTGGCTACAATGAGCAGTTCTTC.

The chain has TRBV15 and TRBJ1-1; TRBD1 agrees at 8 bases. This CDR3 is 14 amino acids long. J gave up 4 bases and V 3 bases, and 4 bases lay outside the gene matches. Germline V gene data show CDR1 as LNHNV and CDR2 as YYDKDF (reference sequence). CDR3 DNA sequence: TGTGCCACCAGCAGTCGACAGGGGTCCACTGAAGCTTTCTTT. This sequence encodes CATSSRQGSTEAFF. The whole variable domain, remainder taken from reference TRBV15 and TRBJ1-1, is DAMVIQNPRYQVTQFGKPVTLSCSQTLNHNVMYWYQQKSSQAPKLLFHYYDKDFNNEADTPDNFQSRRPNTSFCFLDIRSPGLGDTAMYLCATSSRQGSTEAFFGQGTRLTVV.

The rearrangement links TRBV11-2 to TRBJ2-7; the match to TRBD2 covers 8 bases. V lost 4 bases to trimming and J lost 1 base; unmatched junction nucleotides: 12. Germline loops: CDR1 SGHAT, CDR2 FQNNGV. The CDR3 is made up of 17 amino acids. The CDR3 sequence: CASSSLEGGGRSYEQYF. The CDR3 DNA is TGTGCCAGCAGCTCTTTAGAGGGCGGCGGGAGGTCCTACGAGCAGTACTTC.

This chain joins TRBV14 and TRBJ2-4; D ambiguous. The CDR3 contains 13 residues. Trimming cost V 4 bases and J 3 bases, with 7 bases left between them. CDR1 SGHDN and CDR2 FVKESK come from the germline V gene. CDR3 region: CASSPELKNIQYF. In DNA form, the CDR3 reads TGTGCCAGCAGCCCCGAACTCAAAAACATTCAGTACTTC.

The CDR3 loop reads CASSDRGPTNSPLHF. In nucleotides, the CDR3 is TGTGCCAGCAGTGATCGGGGTCCGACTAATTCACCCCTCCACTTT. J is TRBJ1-6 and V is TRBV6-1; no definite D call. The CDR3 spans 15 residues. Germline assignment: CDR1 MNHNS and CDR2 SASEGT. V was shortened by 3 bases and J by 6 bases, with 12 bases between the two germline ends.